This T cell receptor (beta chain) was observed in a study of cytomegalovirus exposure and HLA in healthy donors. On this clone itself: The sample holds other DNA sequences that translate to the same CDR3.

PCR used 60 Vbeta primers and 13 Jbeta primers. Clones were read by immunoSEQ multiplex PCR, and TCRdb kept only the in-frame ones, dropping some. The profile shows tens of thousands of clones, 83% of them singletons. Input material: PBMCs. This sequence was found in a human donor in good health.

CDR3 bases: TGTGCCAGCAGCCAAGGACTAGCGGGAGCCTACGAGCAGTACTTC. Amino acids: CASSQGLAGAYEQYF. J is TRBJ2-7 and V is TRBV4-2, with 12 bases identical to TRBD2. This CDR3 spans 15 amino acids. With V trimmed by 1 base and J by 2 bases, 0 bases remained unmatched. The germline V gene has CDR1 LGHNA and CDR2 YNFKEQ.